The 13 T cell receptor beta chains below were found in one sample sequenced in a study of cytomegalovirus exposure and HLA in healthy donors. A multiplex PCR was run with 60 Vbeta primers and 13 Jbeta primers. Libraries were prepared by immunoSEQ multiplex PCR; TCRdb keeps only in-frame clonotypes and omits some of them. The table lists over 140,000 clones, 80% of them singletons. Sequencing used PBMCs. These TCRs come from a man aged 45-65 years in good health and CMV-seronegative.

The chain recombines TRBV30 with TRBJ2-7; the match to TRBD1 covers 11 bases. The germline V gene has CDR1 GTSNPN and CDR2 SVGIG (reference sequence). This CDR3 is built from 16 residues. V gave up 3 bases and J gave up 2 bases; unmatched junction bases: 9. DNA of the CDR3: TGTGCCTGGAGGGGAGAACCGGGACAGGGGGCCTACGAGCAGTACTTC. Its translation: CAWRGEPGQGAYEQYF.

The rearrangement uses TRBV6-5 and TRBJ1-5, with D tentatively TRBD1 (5 bases). The CDR3 totals 13 residues. V lost 6 bases to trimming and J lost 6 bases, with 12 bases between them. CDR1 is MNHEY and CDR2 is SVGAGI in the germline V gene. CDR3 region: CASSIQGGQPQHF. The CDR3 coding sequence is TGTGCCAGCAGCATTCAGGGAGGTCAGCCCCAGCATTTT.

A note on this clone: Other DNA variants within this sample encode the same CDR3. The rearrangement links TRBV30 to TRBJ2-1; D call uncertain. The V gene lost 3 bases and the J gene lost 9 bases, with 12 bases spanning the gap. The V gene's germline CDR1 is GTSNPN and CDR2 SVGIG (reference sequence). There are 12 residues in the CDR3. In DNA, the CDR3 is TGTGCCTGGAGAACCTTTCCGGGTGAGCAGTTCTTC. The encoded protein is CAWRTFPGEQFF.

Worth noting for this clone: The germline gene is not matched at one end of the junction; a read error may be the cause. The J gene is TRBJ2-7, the V gene TRBV4-2; 8 nucleotides line up with TRBD1. This CDR3 is 12 amino acids long. Germline CDR1 is LGHNA and CDR2 is YNFKEQ. The CDR3 DNA is TGTGCCAGCAGCCAAGTCGGACAGGGTCTTAACTTC. This translates into CASSQVGQGLNF.

This clone appeared a single time. This rearrangement joins TRBV4-2 to TRBJ1-1; D unresolved. V was pared by 2 bases and J by 7 bases, with 17 bases between. Germline CDR1 LGHNA, CDR2 YNFKEQ. The CDR3 covers 15 residues. Written as DNA, the CDR3 is TGTGCCAGCAGCCAACCGGCCGGCGGGGTAAGTGAAGCTTTCTTT. Translating it yields CASSQPAGGVSEAFF.

This chain joins TRBV6-1 and TRBJ2-5; maybe TRBD2 (6 bases). The CDR3 extends over 14 amino acids. CDR1 and CDR2 (germline): MNHNS, SASEGT. V lost 7 bases and J lost 7, with 19 bases in between. The CDR3 loop reads CASISKWEEGTQYF. The DNA of the CDR3 is TGTGCCAGCATCAGTAAGTGGGAGGAGGGGACCCAGTACTTC.

This clone was seen a handful of times. This chain links TRBV29-1 with TRBJ2-7; 9 bases line up with TRBD1. Per the germline V gene, CDR1 is SQVTM and CDR2 is ANQGSEA. This CDR3 spans 13 amino acids. V was clipped by 7 bases and J by 0 bases; unmatched bases: 4. The CDR3 DNA reads as TGCAGCGCCGGGACAGGGACCTCCTACGAGCAGTACTTC. This gives the protein CSAGTGTSYEQYF.

CDR3 sequence (DNA): TGTGCCAGCAGTGAAGCGCAGGGGTTGACCGGAAACACCATATATTTT. Its translation is CASSEAQGLTGNTIYF. The V gene is TRBV6-1, the J gene TRBJ1-3; a possible D gene is TRBD1 (6 bases). This CDR3 is 16 amino acids long. Per germline, CDR1 MNHNS and CDR2 SASEGT. V dropped 0 bases and J dropped 4 bases, with 13 bases sitting between them.

This clone was seen a single time. This sequence joins TRBV25-1 and TRBJ2-5, with D maybe TRBD2 (5 bases). The CDR3 consists of 12 residues. Germline values: CDR1 MGHDK, CDR2 SYGVNS. The V gene lost 1 base and the J gene lost 5 bases, with 5 bases spanning the gap. CDR3 protein: CASSESGETQYF. The DNA of the CDR3 is TGTGCCAGCAGTGAATCGGGGGAGACCCAGTACTTC.

This sequence joins TRBV7-9 and TRBJ2-3; D possibly corresponds to TRBD2 (6 bases). Germline CDR1 and CDR2: SEHNR and FQNEAQ (reference sequence). The CDR3 consists of 16 residues. Between the trimmed V and J ends, which lost 2 bases and 4 bases, there was a span of 16 bases. The CDR3 DNA sequence: TGTGCCAGCAGCTTATTGGCTAGCGTCCTGGCAGATACGCAGTATTTT. Translation gives CASSLLASVLADTQYF.

The chain couples TRBV7-2 to TRBJ1-2; no clear D. The CDR3 is made up of 14 amino acids. CDR1 is SGHTA, CDR2 FQGNSA, per germline. V was cut by 5 bases and J by 3 bases, with 13 bases left in between. The CDR3 DNA sequence: TGTGCCAGCAGCCTAGACTCCTCATACTATGGCTACACCTTC. Its protein product is CASSLDSSYYGYTF. The whole variable domain, filled in from reference TRBV7-2 and TRBJ1-2, reads GAGVSQSPSNKVTEKGKDVELRCDPISGHTALYWYRQSLGQGLEFLIYFQGNSAPDKSGLPSDRFSAERTGGSVSTLTIQRTQQEDSAVYLCASSLDSSYYGYTFGSGTRLTVV.

The rearrangement links TRBV9 to TRBJ2-3, with 10 bases aligning to TRBD1. J lost 3 bases, V lost 0 bases, and 1 base had no gene match. The CDR3 spans 15 residues. CDR1 SGDLS and CDR2 YYNGEE come from the germline V gene. As DNA, the CDR3 is TGTGCCAGCAGCGTAGGACAGGGGGCAACAGATACGCAGTATTTT. Translation gives CASSVGQGATDTQYF.

This clone was counted between two and nine times. The DNA for the CDR3 is TGTGCCAGCAGCAACAGGGACCAAGCTTTCTTT. This sequence encodes CASSNRDQAFF. V is TRBV28 and J is TRBJ1-1; a weak D match, TRBD1 (6 bases). CDR1 is MDHEN, CDR2 SYDVKM, per germline. The CDR3 runs to 11 residues. V lost 6 bases and J lost 9, with 11 bases in between.